The 15 T cell receptor delta chains presented below share a single source sample, sequenced in a study of γδ T cells in repeated Plasmodium falciparum infection. TCRdb reapplied CATT to the multiplex PCR reads. The sample contains about 89,000 delta-chain clones, over 1.3% of which appear only once. Bulk repertoires came from Vgamma9/Vdelta2+ or Vdelta2-negative gammadelta T cells flow-sorted from PBMC. The sequenced sample consisted of gamma-delta T cells from blood. These receptors all come from a pool of human donors (malaria-infected and uninfected, not separated).

A remark on this clone: The protein recorded in TCRdb matches a much larger clone and deviates from this DNA's translation at residue 15, suggesting a read error; the protein here is obtained by translating the DNA. This chain connects TRDV2 to TRDJ1; 12 bases agree with TRDD3. Germline matching of the DNA provided the J gene here, since TCRdb leaves it blank. This CDR3 is 19 amino acids long. Germline V lookup: CDR1 GEAIGNYY, CDR2 EKD. The DNA of the CDR3 is TGTGCCTGTGACACGAGACTGGGGGATACACTTCGAGACACCGGTAAACTCATCTTT. Amino acids: CACDTRLGDTLRDTGKLIF.

This clone turned up a few times. Translating this DNA gives a protein that differs at residue 15 from the TCRdb one, which belongs to a much larger clone; a read error is likely, and the protein shown is this translation. This chain uses TRDV1 with TRDJ1, with 7 bases identical to TRDD2. Trimming removed 0 bases from V and 0 bases from J; junction bases left unmatched: 25. The germline gives CDR1 TSWWSYY, CDR2 QGS. The CDR3 totals 23 residues. The DNA of the CDR3 is TGTGCTCTTGGGGAACTTCAGGATTTCCTACTAACGTACTGGAGGGTGTACACCGATAAACTCATCTTT. Its translation: CALGELQDFLLTYWRVYTDKLIF.

Ten or more counts support this clone. This DNA translates differently at residue 3 from the TCRdb protein, which is that of a much larger clone; a read error is likely, and the protein shown is the DNA's own translation. This chain uses TRDV2 with TRDJ1, with 9 positions matching TRDD3. The J gene is absent in TCRdb and was assigned here via DNA matching to germline. Germline CDR1 is GEAIGNYY and CDR2 is EKD. This CDR3 is 15 amino acids long. The CDR3 DNA reads as TGTGCCTATGACGACCTGGGGGATGCGGGCTATAAACTCATCTTT. This gives the protein CAYDDLGDAGYKLIF.

This clone was recorded many times. This DNA's translation differs at residue 9 from TCRdb's protein, which comes from a much larger clone; a read error is likely, and the protein shown is translated from the DNA. The rearrangement joins TRDV2 to TRDJ1, with 8 bases matching TRDD3. The ends lost 1 base at V and 0 bases at J; junction bases unmatched: 12. Germline V gene sequence: CDR1 GEAIGNYY, CDR2 EKD. This CDR3 spans 18 amino acids. CDR3 sequence (DNA): TGTGCCTGTGACACACGACTGGGGGGTAAGAAACACACCGATAAACTCATCTTT. It specifies CACDTRLGGKKHTDKLIF.

Worth noting for this clone: TCRdb shows a much larger clone's protein in place of this DNA's translation, and the two differ at residue 12, likely through a read error; the protein shown is translated from the DNA. The J gene is TRDJ1, the V gene TRDV2; 11 nucleotides line up with TRDD3. TCRdb does not report a J gene; here it was assigned by matching the DNA to germline references. This CDR3 has 17 residues. Germline-derived CDR1 and CDR2 are GEAIGNYY and EKD. Trimming removed 3 bases from V and 3 bases from J; junction bases left unmatched: 11. The CDR3 sequence: CACDSLLGDKNPDKLIF. The CDR3 DNA reads TGTGCCTGTGACTCCTTACTGGGGGATAAGAACCCCGATAAACTCATCTTT.

The sample holds a few counts of this clone. Since a far larger clone is one base different, this is likely a read error. The same CDR3 is also encoded by other DNA sequences in this sample. The CDR3, as DNA: TGTGCTCTTGGGGAGCCCCTCTGCCAGGGGGTCGATAAACTCATCTTT. Protein: CALGEPLCQGVDKLIF. J is TRDJ1 and V is TRDV1, with a possible D match to TRDD3 (5 bases). The J gene, not given by TCRdb, was assigned here from a germline match of the nucleotide sequence. CDR1 is TSWWSYY and CDR2 is QGS in the germline V gene. This CDR3 has 16 residues. Trimming removed 3 bases from V and 4 bases from J, with 18 bases in between.

Concerning this clone: TCRdb's entry gives the protein of a much larger clone, which mismatches this DNA's translation at residue 10, likely from a read error; the protein reported here is translated from the DNA. The V and J genes are TRDV2 and TRDJ3; 8 positions agree with TRDD3. The J gene is not listed in TCRdb, so it was assigned here from a DNA match to germline. Germline V gene data show CDR1 as GEAIGNYY and CDR2 as EKD. J was trimmed by 2 bases and V by 0 bases; bases with no gene match: 8. The CDR3 runs 19 residues. The CDR3 DNA reads TGTGCCTGTGACACCCTAGTGGGGGATGGTCCCTGGGACACCCGACAGATGTTTTTC. This gives the protein CACDTLVGDGPWDTRQMFF.

With regard to this clone: TCRdb's protein, taken from a much larger clone, differs from this DNA's translation at residue 18, likely owing to a read error; the protein displayed comes from the DNA. CDR3 protein: CACDAVLDVLDSSKQGTELIF. The DNA for the CDR3 is TGTGCCTGTGACGCAGTCCTCGACGTACTGGATTCGTCAAAGCAGGGGACCGAACTCATCTTT. The chain joins TRDV2 to TRDJ1; weak D call: TRDD3 (5 bases). The J gene, not given by TCRdb, was assigned here from a germline match of the nucleotide sequence. The CDR3 has 21 residues. Germline V gene lookup returns CDR1 GEAIGNYY and CDR2 EKD. The germline V and J ends were trimmed by 3 bases and 9 bases, with 40 bases remaining between them.

This clone showed up just a few times. A far larger clone is one nucleotide away, so this likely arose from a read error. Other DNA sequences from this sample encode an identical CDR3 as well. The chain is built from TRDV2 and TRDJ1, with D possibly matching TRDD3 (6 bases). TCRdb does not report a J gene; here it was assigned by matching the DNA to germline references. Germline assignment: CDR1 GEAIGNYY and CDR2 EKD. This CDR3 has 16 residues. CDR3: CACDTVGALGVDKLIF. CDR3 sequence (DNA): TGCGCCTGTGACACCGTGGGGGCTTTGGGCGTTGATAAACTCATCTTT.

Ten or more counts support this clone. The V gene is TRDV1, the J gene TRDJ1; TRDD2 or TRDD3 may be the D gene (5 bases each). The V end was cut by 5 bases, the J end by 0 bases, with 16 bases between. The germline V gene encodes CDR1 TSWWSYY and CDR2 QGS. This CDR3 comprises 16 residues. The chain's CDR3 is CALGFPPGRNTDKLIF. CDR3 bases: TGTGCTCTTGGGTTTCCTCCGGGGAGAAACACCGATAAACTCATCTTT.

In its sample, this clone ranks as medium-sized. Other DNA sequences in the same sample also yield this CDR3. The chain has TRDV2 and TRDJ1; 9 bases fit TRDD3. V trimming: 0 bases; J trimming: 0 bases; junction bases outside the gene matches: 13. CDR3 length: 19 residues. Germline CDR1 reads GEAIGNYY; CDR2 reads EKD. For the CDR3, the DNA is TGTGCCTGTGACACCGCGACTCTACTGGGGGAGCCGCACACCGATAAACTCATCTTT. Residues: CACDTATLLGEPHTDKLIF.

There are a few counts of this clone. TCRdb's entry gives the protein of a much larger clone, which mismatches this DNA's translation at residue 10, likely from a read error; the protein reported here is translated from the DNA. V and J are TRDV1 and TRDJ1, with 9 positions matching TRDD3. The J gene, not given by TCRdb, was assigned here from a germline match of the nucleotide sequence. J lost 0 bases, V lost 2 bases, and 22 bases had no gene match. In germline, CDR1 is TSWWSYY, CDR2 QGS. CDR3 length equals 22 residues. The CDR3, as DNA: TGTGCTCTTGGGGAATCCGCAAACTTGCACGGGGGATACCTACGGTACACCGATAAACTCATCTTT. Encoded protein: CALGESANLHGGYLRYTDKLIF.

This clone was detected a few times. TCRdb has a much larger clone's protein, which differs at residue 4 from the translation of this DNA, likely because of a read error; what is shown is the protein translated from the DNA. This chain uses TRDV2 with TRDJ1, with TRDD3 identical over 11 bases. The J gene is not listed in TCRdb, so it was assigned here from a DNA match to germline. The germline CDR1 and CDR2 sequences are GEAIGNYY and EKD. V shed 6 bases, J shed 4 bases, and the junction held 12 bases outside the gene matches. The CDR3 has 16 residues. CDR3 coding DNA: TGTGCCTGTAACCCTGTCTCTGGGGGATACAACGATAAACTCATCTTT. Protein product: CACNPVSGGYNDKLIF.

This clone has only a few counts. The TCRdb protein comes from a much larger clone and disagrees with this DNA's translation at residue 5, likely due to a read error; the protein given here is derived from the DNA. The chain joins TRDV1 to TRDJ1; 12 positions match TRDD3. The CDR3 is 24 residues long. The germline CDR1 and CDR2 sequences are TSWWSYY and QGS. The V gene end was trimmed by 5 bases and the J gene end by 0 bases; junction bases not matched to a gene: 28. Written as DNA, the CDR3 is TGTGCTCTTGGGAGGCCCAACCCTCTTCGCCCCCACTGGGGGATACAAAAGTACACCGATAAACTCATCTTT. Encoded protein: CALGRPNPLRPHWGIQKYTDKLIF.

This clone was seen a few times. A far larger clone is a single base away, which makes a read error likely. Other DNA sequences in this sample translate to the same CDR3. CDR3: CACDALYTLYTDKLIF. The CDR3 region has the DNA TGTGCCTGTGATGCTCTATATACCTTGTACACCGATAAACTCATCTTT. The chain employs TRDV2 and TRDJ1; no reliable D call. The J gene was not available in TCRdb and was assigned here by matching the DNA to germline segments. CDR3 length equals 16 residues. V was pared by 4 bases and J by 0 bases, with 17 bases between. In germline, CDR1 is GEAIGNYY, CDR2 EKD.